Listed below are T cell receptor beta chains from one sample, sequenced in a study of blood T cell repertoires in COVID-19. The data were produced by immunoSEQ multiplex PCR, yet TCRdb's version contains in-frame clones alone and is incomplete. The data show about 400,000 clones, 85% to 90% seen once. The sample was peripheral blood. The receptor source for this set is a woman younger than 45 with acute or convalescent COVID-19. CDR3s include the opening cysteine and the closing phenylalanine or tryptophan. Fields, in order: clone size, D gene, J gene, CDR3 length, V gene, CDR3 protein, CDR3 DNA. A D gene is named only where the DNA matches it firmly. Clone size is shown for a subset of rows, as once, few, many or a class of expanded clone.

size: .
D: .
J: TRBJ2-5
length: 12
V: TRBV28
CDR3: CASRTPEETQYF
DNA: TGTGCCAGCAGAACTCCCGAAGAGACCCAGTACTTC

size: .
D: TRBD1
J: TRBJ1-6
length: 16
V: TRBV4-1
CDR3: CASSPGTGDSNSPLHF
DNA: TGCGCCAGCAGCCCCGGGACAGGGGATAGTAATTCACCCCTCCACTTT

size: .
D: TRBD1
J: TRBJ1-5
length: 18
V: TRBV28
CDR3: CASSSGTGGSFSNQPQHF
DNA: TGTGCCAGCAGCTCCGGGACAGGGGGTAGTTTTAGCAATCAGCCCCAGCATTTT

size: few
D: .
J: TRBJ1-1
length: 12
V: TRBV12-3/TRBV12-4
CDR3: CASSFSQGGAFF
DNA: TGTGCCAGCAGTTTTAGCCAGGGTGGAGCTTTCTTT

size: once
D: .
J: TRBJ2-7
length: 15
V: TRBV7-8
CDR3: CASSLVGTSSYEQYF
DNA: TGTGCCAGCAGCTTAGTTGGCACTAGCTCCTACGAGCAGTACTTC

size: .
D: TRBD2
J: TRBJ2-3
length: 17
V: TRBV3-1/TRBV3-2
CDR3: CASSPRRPGGNTDTQYF
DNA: TGTGCCAGCAGCCCCAGACGCCCGGGGGGTAACACAGATACGCAGTATTTT

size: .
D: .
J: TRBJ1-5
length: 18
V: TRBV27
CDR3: CASSSGTPGIKSNQPQHF
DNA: TGTGCCAGCAGTTCCGGGACACCAGGGATCAAAAGCAATCAGCCCCAGCATTTT

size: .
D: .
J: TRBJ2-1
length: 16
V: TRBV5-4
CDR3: CASSFGGSSSYNEQFF
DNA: TGTGCCAGCAGCTTTGGCGGGTCGAGCTCCTACAATGAGCAGTTCTTC

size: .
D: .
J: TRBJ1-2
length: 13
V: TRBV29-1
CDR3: CSVTTGTSYGYTF
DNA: TGCAGCGTTACGACAGGAACGTCCTATGGCTACACCTTC

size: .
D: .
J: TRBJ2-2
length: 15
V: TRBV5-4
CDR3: CASSLGLQGGGELFF
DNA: TGTGCCAGCAGCTTGGGTCTACAAGGGGGCGGGGAGCTGTTTTTT

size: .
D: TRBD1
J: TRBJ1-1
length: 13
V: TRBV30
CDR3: CAWSAQTGSEAFF
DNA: TGTGCCTGGAGTGCTCAGACAGGGTCTGAAGCTTTCTTT

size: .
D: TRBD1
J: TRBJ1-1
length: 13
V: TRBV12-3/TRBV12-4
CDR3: CASSQGTGTEAFF
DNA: TGTGCCAGCAGCCAGGGGACAGGCACTGAAGCTTTCTTT

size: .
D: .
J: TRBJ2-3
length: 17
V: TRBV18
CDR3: CASSPNWAGVIADTQYF
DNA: TGTGCCAGCTCACCTAATTGGGCAGGGGTCATAGCGGATACGCAGTATTTT

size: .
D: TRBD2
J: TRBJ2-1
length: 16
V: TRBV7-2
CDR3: CASSLEASGGAYEQFF
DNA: TGTGCCAGCAGCTTAGAGGCTAGCGGGGGGGCCTATGAGCAGTTCTTC

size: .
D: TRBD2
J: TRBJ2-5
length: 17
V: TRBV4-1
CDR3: CASSQGLAGAPRETQYF
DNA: TGCGCCAGCAGCCAAGGACTAGCGGGGGCCCCTAGGGAGACCCAGTACTTC

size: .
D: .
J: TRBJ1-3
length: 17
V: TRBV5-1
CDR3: CASSLDLGVPSGNTIYF
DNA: TGCGCCAGCAGCTTGGACTTGGGCGTACCCTCTGGAAACACCATATATTTT

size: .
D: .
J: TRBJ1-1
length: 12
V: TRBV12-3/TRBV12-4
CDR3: CASNPRGTEAFF
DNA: TGTGCCAGCAACCCTCGAGGGACTGAAGCTTTCTTT

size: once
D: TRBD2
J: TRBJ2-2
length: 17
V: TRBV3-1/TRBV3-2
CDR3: CASSPWTSGGNTGELFF
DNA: TGTGCCAGCAGCCCCTGGACTAGCGGGGGTAACACCGGGGAGCTGTTTTTT

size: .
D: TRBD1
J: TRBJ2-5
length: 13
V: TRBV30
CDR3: CAWATGEGETQYF
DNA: TGTGCCTGGGCCACAGGGGAAGGAGAGACCCAGTACTTC

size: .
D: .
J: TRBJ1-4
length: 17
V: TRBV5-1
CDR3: CASSLVWLGGANEKLFF
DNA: TGCGCCAGCAGCTTGGTGTGGTTGGGGGGTGCTAATGAAAAACTGTTTTTT

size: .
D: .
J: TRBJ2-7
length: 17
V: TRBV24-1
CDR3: CATSDFMSGVGSYEQYF
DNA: TGTGCCACCAGTGATTTTATGTCAGGCGTGGGCTCCTACGAGCAGTACTTC

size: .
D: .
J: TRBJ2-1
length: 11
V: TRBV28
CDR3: CASGRENEQFF
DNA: TGTGCCAGCGGACGGGAGAATGAGCAGTTCTTC

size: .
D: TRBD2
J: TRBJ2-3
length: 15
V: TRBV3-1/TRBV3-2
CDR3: CASSQAGGLTDTQYF
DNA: TGTGCCAGCAGCCAAGCGGGGGGGCTCACAGATACGCAGTATTTT

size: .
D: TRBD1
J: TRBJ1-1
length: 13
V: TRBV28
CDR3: CASSGQGWTEAFF
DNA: TGTGCCAGCAGCGGACAGGGGTGGACTGAAGCTTTCTTT

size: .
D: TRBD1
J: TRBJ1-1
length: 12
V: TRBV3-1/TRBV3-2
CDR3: CASSQAGQQAFF
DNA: TGTGCCAGCAGTCAAGCGGGACAGCAAGCTTTCTTT

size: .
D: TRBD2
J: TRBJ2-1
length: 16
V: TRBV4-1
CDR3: CASSSSSGGVYNEQFF
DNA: TGCGCCAGCAGCTCATCTAGCGGGGGGGTCTACAATGAGCAGTTCTTC

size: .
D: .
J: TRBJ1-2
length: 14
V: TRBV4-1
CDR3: CASSQGGQTYGYTF
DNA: TGCGCCAGCAGCCAGGGGGGGCAGACCTATGGCTACACCTTC

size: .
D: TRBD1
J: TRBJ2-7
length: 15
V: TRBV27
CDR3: CASSDRGYTNYEQYF
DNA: TGTGCCAGCAGCGACAGGGGGTATACCAATTACGAGCAGTACTTC

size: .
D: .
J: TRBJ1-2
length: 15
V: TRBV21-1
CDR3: CASSRPDCSNYGYTF
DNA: TGTGCCAGCAGCCGACCGGACTGCTCTAACTATGGCTACACCTTC

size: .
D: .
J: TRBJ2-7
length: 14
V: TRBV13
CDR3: CASSDTGQLFEQYF
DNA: TGTGCCAGCAGCGATACTGGACAGCTGTTTGAGCAGTACTTC

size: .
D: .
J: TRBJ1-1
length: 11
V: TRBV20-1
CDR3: CSARSRYEAFF
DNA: TGCAGTGCTAGATCCCGTTATGAAGCTTTCTTT

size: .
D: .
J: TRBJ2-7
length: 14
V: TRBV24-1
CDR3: CATRNTGDPYEQYF
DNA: TGTGCCACCAGGAACACAGGAGACCCCTACGAGCAGTACTTC

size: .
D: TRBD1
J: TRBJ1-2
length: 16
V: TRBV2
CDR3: CASAGQGNSPGDGYTF
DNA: TGTGCCAGCGCCGGACAGGGGAACTCCCCAGGGGATGGCTACACCTTC

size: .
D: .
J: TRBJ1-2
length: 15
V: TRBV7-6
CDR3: CASSLGRDTNYGYTF
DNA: TGTGCCAGCAGCTTAGGTCGGGACACCAACTATGGCTACACCTTC

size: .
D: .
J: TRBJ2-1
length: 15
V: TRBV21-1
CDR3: CASSKWVRRDNEQFF
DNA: TGTGCCAGCAGCAAATGGGTGAGGAGAGACAATGAGCAGTTCTTC

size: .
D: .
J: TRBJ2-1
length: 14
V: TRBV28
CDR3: CASGSTPRRQAEFF
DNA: TGTGCCAGCGGTTCCACGCCGCGACGACAGGCAGAGTTCTTC

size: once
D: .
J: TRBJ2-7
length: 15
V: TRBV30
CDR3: CAWSVSYSRAYEQYF
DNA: TGTGCCTGGAGTGTAAGCTACAGCAGGGCCTACGAGCAGTACTTC

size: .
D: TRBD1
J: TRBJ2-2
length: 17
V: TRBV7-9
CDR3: CASSSIRDRGRGGELFF
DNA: TGTGCCAGCAGCTCGATCCGGGACAGGGGGCGCGGCGGGGAGCTGTTTTTT

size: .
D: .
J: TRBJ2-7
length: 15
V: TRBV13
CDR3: CASSSTADSSYEQYF
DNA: TGTGCCAGCAGCTCTACGGCGGATAGCTCCTACGAGCAGTACTTC

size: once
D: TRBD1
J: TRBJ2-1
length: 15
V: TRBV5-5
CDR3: CASSFWTGGRDEQFF
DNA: TGTGCCAGCAGCTTTTGGACAGGGGGCCGGGATGAGCAGTTCTTC

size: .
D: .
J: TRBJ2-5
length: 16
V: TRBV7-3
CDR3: CASSHVGGAAQETQYF
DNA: TGTGCCAGCAGCCACGTGGGGGGAGCAGCCCAAGAGACCCAGTACTTC

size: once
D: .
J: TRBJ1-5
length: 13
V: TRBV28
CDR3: CASSLDSNQPQHF
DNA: TGTGCCAGCAGCCTAGACAGCAATCAGCCCCAGCATTTT

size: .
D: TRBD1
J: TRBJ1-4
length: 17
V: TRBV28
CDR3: CASSSPLGQGTNEKLFF
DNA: TGTGCCAGCAGTTCACCGCTCGGACAGGGGACTAATGAAAAACTGTTTTTT

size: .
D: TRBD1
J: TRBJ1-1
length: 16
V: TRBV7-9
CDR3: CASSWGRSGGNTEAFF
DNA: TGTGCCAGCAGCTGGGGTCGCTCAGGGGGCAACACTGAAGCTTTCTTT

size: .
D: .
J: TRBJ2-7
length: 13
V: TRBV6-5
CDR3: CASTGGLSYEQYF
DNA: TGTGCCAGCACAGGGGGGCTCTCCTACGAGCAGTACTTC

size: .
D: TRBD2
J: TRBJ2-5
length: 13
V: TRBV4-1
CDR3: CASSQRLAETQYF
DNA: TGCGCCAGCAGCCAGCGACTAGCGGAGACCCAGTACTTC

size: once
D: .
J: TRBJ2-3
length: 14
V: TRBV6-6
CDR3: CATAVSGPTDTQYF
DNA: TGTGCCACAGCGGTGTCAGGCCCCACAGATACGCAGTATTTT

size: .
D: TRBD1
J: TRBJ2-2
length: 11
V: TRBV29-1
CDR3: CSVGQAGELFF
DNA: TGCAGCGTGGGACAGGCCGGGGAGCTGTTTTTT

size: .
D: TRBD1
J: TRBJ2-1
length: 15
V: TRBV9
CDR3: CASSVQGASYNEQFF
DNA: TGTGCCAGCAGCGTACAGGGGGCTTCCTACAATGAGCAGTTCTTC

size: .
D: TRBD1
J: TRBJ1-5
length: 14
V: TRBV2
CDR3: CASSAGQGAQPQHF
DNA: TGTGCCAGCAGTGCAGGACAGGGCGCACAGCCCCAGCATTTT

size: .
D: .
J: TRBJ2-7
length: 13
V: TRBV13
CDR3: CASSLGRPYEQYF
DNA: TGTGCCAGCAGCTTAGGGCGGCCCTACGAGCAGTACTTC

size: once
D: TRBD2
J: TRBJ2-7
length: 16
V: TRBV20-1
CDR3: CSASPSGGLRSYEQYF
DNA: TGCAGTGCTAGTCCTAGCGGGGGGCTTCGCTCCTACGAGCAGTACTTC

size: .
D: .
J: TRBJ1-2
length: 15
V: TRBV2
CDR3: CASSERSTVKYGYTF
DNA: TGTGCCAGCAGTGAAAGGTCGACAGTGAAATATGGCTACACCTTC